What follows is one T cell receptor beta chain and its context. No antigen is known for it. These data come from a study of cytomegalovirus exposure and HLA in healthy donors. At the level of the study: From donors who were HLA-typed, an early data release held around 85 million unique TCRs. Study-level points and caveats: In a later analysis, parvovirus B19, influenza, CMV and Epstein-Barr virus appeared linked to several top co-occurrence clusters.

The CDR3 sequence is 11 residues long. With 5 bases removed from V and 10 bases from J, the gap between germline ends came to 12 bases. The germline gives CDR1 DFQATT, CDR2 SNEGSKA (reference sequence). The PCR made use of 60 Vbeta and 13 Jbeta primers. Authors' methods: The authors later counted roughly 79 million unique TCR beta chains, some 10 million of them shared. Here immunoSEQ multiplex PCR was the method, and the copy in TCRdb shows in-frame clones only, minus some. The V and J calls and clone size were taken over from that table, and D and trimming were inferred from the DNA. The data contain 130,000 to 150,000 clones, 60% to 80% of them singletons.

V and J are TRBV20-1 and TRBJ2-1; TRBD2 might be the D (5 bases). This TCR was sampled from a male donor in good health and CMV-seronegative. What was sequenced was PBMCs. CDR3 coding DNA: TGCAGTGCTGAGGACTCGGAAGAGCAGTTCTTC. Amino acids: CSAEDSEEQFF.